These 32 T cell receptor beta chains came from one sample sequenced in a study of siplizumab effects on memory and regulatory T cells. Profiled with immunoSEQ multiplex PCR; TCRdb holds only in-frame clones, not every one. Of approximately 50,000 clones detected, more than 85% appear once; the ten largest clones hold roughly 15%. The sequencing input was CD8+ T cells sorted from blood. The origin of the receptors is a human donor in good health.

This chain links TRBV15 with TRBJ2-3; 7 bases match TRBD1. There are 14 residues in the CDR3. Per germline, CDR1 LNHNV and CDR2 YYDKDF (reference sequence). Unmatched junction bases numbered 5, after V lost 8 bases and J lost 0 bases. The CDR3 sequence is CATADRVSTDTQYF. CDR3 in DNA: TGTGCCACCGCCGACAGGGTCAGCACAGATACGCAGTATTTT.

The sample holds one count of this clone. CDR3 DNA sequence: TGTGCCAGCAGTCTAGGGGGGGTTGTGAATGAGCAGTTCTTC. Protein: CASSLGGVVNEQFF. The chain joins TRBV27 to TRBJ2-1; D is perhaps TRBD2 (7 bases). CDR1 MNHEY and CDR2 SMNVEV come from the germline V gene (reference sequence). The CDR3 runs to 14 residues. Trimming removed 5 bases from V and 7 bases from J, with 15 bases in between.

The chain carries TRBV4-1 and TRBJ2-7; TRBD1 might be the D (6 bases). V was pared by 1 base and J by 3 bases, with 10 bases between. Germline CDR1 and CDR2: MGHRA and YSYEKL. CDR3 size: 14 residues. CDR3 nucleotides: TGCGCCAGCAGCCAAGTTCCAGGGGTCTACGAGCAGTACTTC. Translation gives CASSQVPGVYEQYF.

This clone has just one count. This chain links TRBV4-1 with TRBJ2-7; D is perhaps TRBD1 (5 bases). V shed 2 bases and J shed 3 bases, with 20 bases lying between them. Germline CDR1 and CDR2: MGHRA and YSYEKL. This CDR3 comprises 17 residues. The CDR3 loop reads CASSQPLAGHSFYEQYF. The CDR3 region has the DNA TGCGCCAGCAGCCAACCTCTGGCAGGGCACTCTTTCTACGAGCAGTACTTC.

This sequence joins TRBV10-1 and TRBJ2-3, with D possibly TRBD1 on 6 matching bases. Looked up from germline, CDR1 is WNHNN and CDR2 is SYGVQD (reference sequence). V lost 3 bases and J 4 bases, leaving 14 bases between the germline ends. The CDR3 covers 15 residues. The DNA of the CDR3 is TGCGCCAGCAGTGAAGGGACACTGGGTGCAGATACGCAGTATTTT. Residues: CASSEGTLGADTQYF.

This clone was seen more than once but under ten times. The rearrangement links TRBV19 to TRBJ2-1; TRBD2 agrees at 10 bases. Per the germline V gene, CDR1 is LNHDA and CDR2 is SQIVND (reference sequence). The length of the CDR3 is 16 residues. Trimming removed 5 bases from V and 5 bases from J; junction bases left unmatched: 9. Here the CDR3 DNA reads TGTGCCAGTAGTTCGCATTGGACTAGCGGAGACAATGAGCAGTTCTTC. Translation gives CASSSHWTSGDNEQFF.

V is TRBV28 and J is TRBJ2-7; D ambiguous. Per the germline V gene, CDR1 is MDHEN and CDR2 is SYDVKM. This CDR3 has 12 amino acids. V was shortened by 1 base and J by 3 bases, with 4 bases between the two germline ends. This CDR3 is CASSLYGYEQYF. The CDR3 DNA reads as TGTGCCAGCAGTTTATACGGCTACGAGCAGTACTTC.

The chain recombines TRBV11-2 with TRBJ1-4; D remains unclear. The V gene's germline CDR1 is SGHAT and CDR2 FQNNGV. This CDR3 region has 18 residues. The V end lost 3 bases, the J end lost 5 bases, and 22 bases lay between the germline ends. The CDR3 DNA reads as TGTGCCAGCAGCTTGGGTCCGTACCTAACAGTCTTCAATGAAAAACTGTTTTTT. This codes for CASSLGPYLTVFNEKLFF.

The gene calls are TRBV28 and TRBJ2-7; 11 nucleotides align to TRBD1. The CDR3 sequence is 16 residues long. Germline V gene lookup returns CDR1 MDHEN and CDR2 SYDVKM. V trimming: 8 bases; J trimming: 5 bases; junction bases outside the gene matches: 14. CDR3 region: CASSTSPGTGGNEQYF. CDR3 in DNA: TGTGCCAGCTCCACCTCGCCCGGGACAGGGGGTAACGAGCAGTACTTC.

This chain connects TRBV28 to TRBJ2-2; the match to TRBD2 covers 7 bases. Per germline, CDR1 MDHEN and CDR2 SYDVKM. The V segment lost 8 bases and the J segment 1 base; nucleotides outside the gene matches: 7. The CDR3 loop spans 15 amino acids. The CDR3 region has the DNA TGTGCCAGCCAAGGGCTAGCGGTGAACACCGGGGAGCTGTTTTTT. Its protein is CASQGLAVNTGELFF.

The genes are TRBV5-1 and TRBJ1-2, with D possibly TRBD1 on 6 matching bases. Trimming removed 10 bases from V and 4 bases from J, with 20 bases in between. Germline lookup yields CDR1 SGHRS and CDR2 YFSETQ. The CDR3 is made up of 14 amino acids. DNA for the CDR3: TGCGCCTCCGCTCTACAAGGACAGCTCTATGGCTACACCTTC. Translated: CASALQGQLYGYTF.

This clone was found once. The CDR3: CASSLDNEQFF. The CDR3 nucleotides read TGTGCCAGCAGCTTAGACAATGAGCAGTTCTTC. This sequence joins TRBV11-2 and TRBJ2-1; D is unclear. V dropped 0 bases and J dropped 6 bases, with 0 bases sitting between them. The V gene's germline CDR1 is SGHAT and CDR2 FQNNGV. This CDR3 spans 11 amino acids.

This clone was observed once. The rearrangement joins TRBV13 to TRBJ2-1; tentative D call: TRBD1 (6 bases). The CDR3 covers 14 residues. The germline CDR1 and CDR2 sequences are PRHDT and FYEKMQ (reference sequence). V was trimmed by 5 bases and J by 5 bases, leaving 13 bases between them. This CDR3 reads CASSQQGTNNEQFF. CDR3 bases: TGTGCCAGCAGCCAACAGGGAACCAACAATGAGCAGTTCTTC.

The J gene is TRBJ2-7, the V gene TRBV27; 8 nucleotides agree with TRBD1. This CDR3 spans 13 amino acids. CDR1 MNHEY and CDR2 SMNVEV come from the germline V gene (reference sequence). V shed 4 bases, J shed 6 bases, and the junction held 5 bases outside the gene matches. The CDR3 here is CASSWTGLSEQYF. CDR3 sequence (DNA): TGTGCCAGCAGTTGGACAGGGCTCAGCGAGCAGTACTTC.

V gene TRBV10-3 combines with J gene TRBJ2-1, with TRBD2 identical over 7 bases. The CDR3 is made up of 13 amino acids. Germline V gene lookup returns CDR1 ENHRY and CDR2 SYGVKD. The J segment lost 2 bases and the V segment lost 11 bases, leaving 6 bases of the junction unmatched. CDR3 in DNA: TGTGCCGCGCGGGAGTCCCCCTACAATGAGCAGTTCTTC. It specifies CAARESPYNEQFF.

Within the sample, this clone is medium-sized (0.01 to 0.1%). This rearrangement joins TRBV6-5 to TRBJ2-3; D unclear. Trimming stripped 8 bases from V and 5 bases from J, with 8 bases between. The CDR3 is made up of 11 amino acids. CDR1 and CDR2 from the germline V gene are MNHEY and SVGAGI. The CDR3 loop is CASSRGDTQYF. CDR3 sequence (DNA): TGTGCCAGCTCACGTGGAGATACGCAGTATTTT.

This clone has a single count. CDR3 sequence (DNA): TGCGCCAGCAGCTCAAGAAGCAGTGGCACTGAAGCTTTCTTT. Its protein product is CASSSRSSGTEAFF. The V gene is TRBV4-1, the J gene TRBJ1-1, with D unresolved. CDR1 is MGHRA and CDR2 is YSYEKL in the germline V gene. The CDR3 covers 14 residues. Trimming left V 5 bases short and J 4 bases short, with 14 bases between.

The chain recombines TRBV6-1 with TRBJ1-4, with D perhaps TRBD1 (5 bases). Looked up from germline, CDR1 is MNHNS and CDR2 is SASEGT. The CDR3 contains 15 residues. V gave up 6 bases and J gave up 3 bases, with 14 bases separating them. The CDR3 bases are TGTGCCAGCAGGGGAGCGGGACTGGCTAATGAAAAACTGTTTTTT. It yields the protein CASRGAGLANEKLFF.

The gene calls are TRBV9 and TRBJ2-1; 8 positions agree with TRBD2. CDR1 SGDLS and CDR2 YYNGEE come from the germline V gene. The V segment lost 3 bases and the J segment 3 bases; nucleotides outside the gene matches: 5. CDR3 size: 15 residues. The CDR3 is CASSDSGILYNEQFF. The CDR3 DNA follows: TGTGCCAGCAGCGATAGCGGGATTCTCTACAATGAGCAGTTCTTC.

The gene calls are TRBV4-1 and TRBJ1-5; TRBD1 aligns across 8 bases. CDR3 length: 18 amino acids. V was clipped by 2 bases and J by 1 base; unmatched bases: 10. Per germline, CDR1 MGHRA and CDR2 YSYEKL. In DNA form, the CDR3 reads TGCGCCAGCAGCCAATTCATGACAGGGGAAACGAGCAATCAGCCCCAGCATTTT. Translation gives CASSQFMTGETSNQPQHF.

This sequence joins TRBV12-5 and TRBJ2-1; 10 nucleotides match TRBD2. V dropped 0 bases and J dropped 8; count of bases not matched to a gene: 7. This CDR3 has 16 residues. Germline V lookup: CDR1 LGHNT, CDR2 FRNRAP. In DNA form, the CDR3 reads TGTGCTAGTGGTTTGGTCCTAGCGGGAGACGAGGATGAGCAGTTCTTC. It translates to CASGLVLAGDEDEQFF.

This clone was detected only once. This sequence joins TRBV27 and TRBJ2-1; no clear D. Germline CDR1 MNHEY, CDR2 SMNVEV (reference sequence). The CDR3 extends over 13 amino acids. V shed 3 bases and J shed 0 bases, with 3 bases lying between them. CDR3 in DNA: TGTGCCAGCAGTTTTGACTCCTACAATGAGCAGTTCTTC. This encodes CASSFDSYNEQFF.

The rearrangement joins TRBV11-3 to TRBJ2-3; D is uncertain. Germline assignment: CDR1 SGHNT and CDR2 YENEEA. The CDR3 totals 12 residues. The V end lost 5 bases, the J end lost 6 bases, and 9 bases lay between the germline ends. CDR3 coding DNA: TGTGCCAGCAGCCCCACCGGCGATACGCAGTATTTT. Protein sequence: CASSPTGDTQYF.

The chain employs TRBV5-1 and TRBJ2-5; D unclear. This CDR3 comprises 11 residues. V was trimmed by 4 bases and J by 5 bases, leaving 6 bases between them. Germline loops: CDR1 SGHRS, CDR2 YFSETQ. CDR3 amino acids: CASSQRETQYF. In DNA form, the CDR3 reads TGCGCCAGCAGCCAACGGGAGACCCAGTACTTC.

The sample holds a few counts of this clone. The chain links TRBV7-8 to TRBJ1-1; 8 bases are a match to TRBD1. The CDR3 has 13 amino acids. The V gene's germline CDR1 is SGHVS and CDR2 FQNEAQ. J lost 6 bases, V lost 1 base, and 1 base had no gene match. The CDR3 region is CASSLDRGSEAFF. The CDR3 DNA is TGTGCCAGCAGCTTAGACAGGGGGTCTGAAGCTTTCTTT.

The chain carries TRBV5-6 and TRBJ2-1; D remains unclear. The CDR3 has 15 residues. Trimming stripped 6 bases from V and 0 bases from J, with 13 bases between. CDR1 SGHDT and CDR2 YYEEEE come from the germline V gene. CDR3 in amino acids: CASNTPPSSYNEQFF. Written as DNA, the CDR3 is TGTGCCAGCAACACACCCCCGAGCTCCTACAATGAGCAGTTCTTC.

This chain links TRBV7-2 with TRBJ2-7; D ambiguous. CDR1 and CDR2 (germline): SGHTA, FQGNSA. The CDR3 runs 13 residues. V dropped 3 bases and J dropped 1 base, with 7 bases sitting between them. The DNA of the CDR3 is TGTGCCAGCAGCTTTTACGGATCCTACGAGCAGTACTTC. It codes for CASSFYGSYEQYF.

The chain combines TRBV19 with TRBJ1-5; unclear D gene. Germline-derived CDR1 and CDR2 are LNHDA and SQIVND (reference sequence). Trimming left V 5 bases short and J 8 bases short, with 13 bases between. The CDR3 runs 13 residues. CDR3 DNA: TGTGCCAGTAGTCCGTACAAAGCGGAGCCCCAGCATTTT. The encoded protein is CASSPYKAEPQHF.

This rearrangement joins TRBV28 to TRBJ2-5; 9 positions agree with TRBD2. Germline CDR1 and CDR2: MDHEN and SYDVKM. Losses at the gene ends were 1 base for V and 7 bases for J; bases not matched to a gene: 7. This CDR3 comprises 15 residues. The CDR3 reads CASSLLTSGGGTQYF. The CDR3 nucleotides read TGTGCCAGCAGTTTATTGACTAGCGGAGGCGGGACCCAGTACTTC.

The chain has TRBV5-1 and TRBJ1-4; 8 bases line up with TRBD1. CDR1 is SGHRS and CDR2 is YFSETQ in the germline V gene. Germline trimming cut 4 bases from V and 8 bases from J; bases unmatched to any gene: 7. The CDR3 length is 14 residues. For the CDR3, the DNA is TGCGCCAGCAGCCCTGGGACAGGTGGGGAAAAACTGTTTTTT. Protein: CASSPGTGGEKLFF.

This clone occurred a few times. The chain uses TRBV27 and TRBJ2-7; unclear D gene. Trimming took off 4 bases at V and 1 base at J, with 8 bases between the two ends. The CDR3 consists of 13 residues. Germline lookup yields CDR1 MNHEY and CDR2 SMNVEV (reference sequence). The CDR3 spells CASSYGMSYEQYF. CDR3 bases: TGTGCCAGCAGTTATGGGATGTCCTACGAGCAGTACTTC.

In its sample, this clone was seen a few times. The rearrangement links TRBV28 to TRBJ2-3, with TRBD2 matching over 10 bases. V lost 5 bases to trimming and J lost 1 base; unmatched junction nucleotides: 9. This CDR3 spans 17 amino acids. The germline V gene encodes CDR1 MDHEN and CDR2 SYDVKM. CDR3 DNA sequence: TGTGCCAGCAGTGAGTCGGCCGGGACTAGCGGCACAGATACGCAGTATTTT. Protein product: CASSESAGTSGTDTQYF.